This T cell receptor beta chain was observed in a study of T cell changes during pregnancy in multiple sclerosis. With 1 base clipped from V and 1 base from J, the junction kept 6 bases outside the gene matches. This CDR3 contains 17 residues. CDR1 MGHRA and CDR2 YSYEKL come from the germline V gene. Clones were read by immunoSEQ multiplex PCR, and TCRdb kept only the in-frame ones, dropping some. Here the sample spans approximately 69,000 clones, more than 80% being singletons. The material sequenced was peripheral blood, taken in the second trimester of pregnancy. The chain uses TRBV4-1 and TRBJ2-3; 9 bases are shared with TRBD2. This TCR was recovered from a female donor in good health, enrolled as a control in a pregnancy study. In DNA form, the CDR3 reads TGCGCCAGCAGCCAAGGGAGGCTAGCGGGGCGCACAGATACGCAGTATTTT. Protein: CASSQGRLAGRTDTQYF.